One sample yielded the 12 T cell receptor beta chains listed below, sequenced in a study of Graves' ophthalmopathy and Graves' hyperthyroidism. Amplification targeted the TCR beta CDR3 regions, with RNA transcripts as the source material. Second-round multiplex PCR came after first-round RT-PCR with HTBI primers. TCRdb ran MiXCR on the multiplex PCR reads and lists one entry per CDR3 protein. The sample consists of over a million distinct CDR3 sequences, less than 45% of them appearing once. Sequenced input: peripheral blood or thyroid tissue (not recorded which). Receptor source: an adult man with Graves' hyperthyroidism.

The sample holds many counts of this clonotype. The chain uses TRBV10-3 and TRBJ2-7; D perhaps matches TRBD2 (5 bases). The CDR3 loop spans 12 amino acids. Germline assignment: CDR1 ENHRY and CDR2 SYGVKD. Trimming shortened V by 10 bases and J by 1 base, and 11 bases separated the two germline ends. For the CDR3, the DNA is TGTGCCACTGGGAGCAGGTCCTACGAGCAGTACTTC. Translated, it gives CATGSRSYEQYF.

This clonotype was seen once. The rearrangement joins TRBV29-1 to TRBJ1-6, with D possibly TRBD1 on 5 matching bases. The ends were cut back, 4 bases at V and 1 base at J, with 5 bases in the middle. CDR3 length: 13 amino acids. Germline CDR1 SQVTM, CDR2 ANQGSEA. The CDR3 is CSVAGSYNSPLHF. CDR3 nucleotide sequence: TGCAGCGTTGCAGGGTCCTATAATTCACCCCTCCACTTT.

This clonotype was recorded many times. CDR3 in DNA: TGTGCCAGCAGCCCACCGGGTTATGGGGGCGGGGAGCTGTTTTTT. Protein product: CASSPPGYGGGELFF. This chain links TRBV7-6 with TRBJ2-2; D possibly uses TRBD1 or TRBD2 (5 bases each). V lost 5 bases and J lost 7, with 17 bases in between. The germline V gene has CDR1 SGHVS and CDR2 FNYEAQ. There are 15 residues in the CDR3.

CDR3 nucleotide sequence: TGCAGTGCTAGAGGTCGTTGGGCAGGGCGACAAGAGACCCAGTACTTC. Its translation: CSARGRWAGRQETQYF. The rearrangement joins TRBV20-1 to TRBJ2-5; D perhaps matches TRBD1 (5 bases). V was pared by 1 base and J by 2 bases, with 17 bases between. Germline loops: CDR1 DFQATT, CDR2 SNEGSKA (reference sequence). The CDR3 has 16 residues.

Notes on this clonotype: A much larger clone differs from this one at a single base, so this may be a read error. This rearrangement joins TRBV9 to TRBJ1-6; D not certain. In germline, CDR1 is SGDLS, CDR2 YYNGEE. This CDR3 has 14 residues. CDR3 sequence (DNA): TGTGCCAGCAGCGGAGAGGGCAGGAATTCACCCCTCCGCTTT. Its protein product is CASSGEGRNSPLRF.

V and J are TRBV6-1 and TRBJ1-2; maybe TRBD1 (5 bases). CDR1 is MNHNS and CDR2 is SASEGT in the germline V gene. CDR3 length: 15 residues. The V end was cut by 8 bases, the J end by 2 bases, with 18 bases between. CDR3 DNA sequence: TGTGCCAGCCGGACAACCGCGACAGTAAACTATGGCTACACCTTC. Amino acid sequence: CASRTTATVNYGYTF.

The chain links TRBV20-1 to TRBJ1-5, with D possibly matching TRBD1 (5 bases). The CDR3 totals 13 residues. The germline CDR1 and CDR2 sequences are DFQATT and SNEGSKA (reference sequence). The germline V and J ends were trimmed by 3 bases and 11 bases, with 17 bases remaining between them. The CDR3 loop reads CSARFWGKETQHF. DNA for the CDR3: TGCAGTGCTAGGTTCTGGGGGAAGGAGACCCAGCATTTT.

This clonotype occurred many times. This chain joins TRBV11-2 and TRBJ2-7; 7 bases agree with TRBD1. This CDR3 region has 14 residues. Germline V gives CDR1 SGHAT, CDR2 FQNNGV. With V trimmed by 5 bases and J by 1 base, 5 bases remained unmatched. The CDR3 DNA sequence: TGTGCCAGCAGCGAGGGACAGCTATCCTACGAGCAGTACTTC. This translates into CASSEGQLSYEQYF.

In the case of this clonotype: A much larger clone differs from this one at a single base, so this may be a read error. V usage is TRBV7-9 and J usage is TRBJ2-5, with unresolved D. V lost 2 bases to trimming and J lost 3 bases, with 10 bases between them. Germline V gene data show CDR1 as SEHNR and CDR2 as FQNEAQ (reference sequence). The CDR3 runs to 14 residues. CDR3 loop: CASSLRGAEETQYF. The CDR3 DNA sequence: TGTGCCAGCAGCTTACGCGGTGCCGAAGAGACCCAGTACTTC.

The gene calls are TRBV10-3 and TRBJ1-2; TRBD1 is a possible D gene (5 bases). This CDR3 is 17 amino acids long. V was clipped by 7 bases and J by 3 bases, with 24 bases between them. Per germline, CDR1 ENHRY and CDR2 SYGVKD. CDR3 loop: CAITEDTTYTRDYGYTF. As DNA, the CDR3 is TGTGCCATCACCGAGGACACTACCTACACTCGGGACTATGGCTACACCTTC.

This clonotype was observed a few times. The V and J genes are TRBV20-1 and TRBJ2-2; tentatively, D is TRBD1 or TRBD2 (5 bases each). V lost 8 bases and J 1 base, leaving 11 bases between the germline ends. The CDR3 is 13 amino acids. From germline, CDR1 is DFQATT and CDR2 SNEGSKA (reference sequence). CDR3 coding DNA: TGCAGTTTACTAGGGGAGAACACCGGGGAGCTGTTTTTT. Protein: CSLLGENTGELFF.

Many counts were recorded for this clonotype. This CDR3 is CASSLGRDRAFAEAFF. DNA for the CDR3: TGTGCCAGCAGTCTAGGCCGGGACAGGGCTTTCGCTGAAGCTTTCTTT. The chain employs TRBV2 and TRBJ1-1, with 9 bases lining up with TRBD1. This CDR3 has 16 amino acids. J gave up 6 bases and V 5 bases, and 13 bases lay outside the gene matches. The germline gives CDR1 SNHLY, CDR2 FYNNEI.